This TCR beta chain emerged from a study of cytomegalovirus exposure and HLA in healthy donors. Points from the study as a whole: Differences between HLA loci emerged in a later analysis of TCR association rates, with DRB1 most and HLA-C fewest.

Remarks on this clone: The antigen remains undetermined.

V shed 4 bases, J shed 4 bases, and the junction held 4 bases outside the gene matches. CDR3 length equals 15 residues. Germline values: CDR1 SGHTA, CDR2 FQGNSA. PCR employed 60 Vbeta and 13 Jbeta primers. Assay used: immunoSEQ multiplex PCR; TCRdb lists only in-frame clones, some missing. The table has 60,000 to 70,000 clones, approximately 82% seen once. The material sequenced was PBMCs. V is TRBV7-2 and J is TRBJ1-1; 12 bases map to TRBD1. The sequence derives from a woman in her thirties or forties in good health and CMV-seropositive. CDR3 in DNA: TGTGCCAGCAGCTCGGGGACAGGGGGCGGCACTGAAGCTTTCTTT. It encodes CASSSGTGGGTEAFF.